This TCR beta chain was identified in a study of blood T cell repertoires in COVID-19. Methods used by the authors: Reference gene primer amplification gave estimated nucleated cell counts. TCRdb's table, derived via immunoSEQ multiplex PCR, lists solely in-frame clones and lacks some. V and J calls and clone size are as listed in that table; D and trimming were resolved from the DNA. Here the sample spans roughly 240,000 clones, approximately 86% being singletons. The V gene end was trimmed by 0 bases and the J gene end by 7 bases; junction bases not matched to a gene: 6. Germline CDR1 and CDR2: KGHSH and LQKENI. The CDR3 totals 15 residues.

Sequencing was done on a sample of peripheral blood. The chain uses TRBV18 and TRBJ1-1; 9 positions match TRBD1. The TCR was taken from a woman younger than 45 who had recovered from COVID-19. The CDR3 DNA is TGTGCCAGCTCACCACCGGGACAGGGACCTAATGAAGCTTTCTTT. Protein sequence: CASSPPGQGPNEAFF. The whole variable domain, remainder taken from reference TRBV18 and TRBJ1-1, is NAGVMQNPRHLVRRRGQEARLRCSPMKGHSHVYWYRQLPEEGLKFMVYLQKENIIDESGMPKERFSAEFPKEGPSILRIQQVVRGDSAAYFCASSPPGQGPNEAFFGQGTRLTVV.